This T cell receptor (beta chain) came from a study of shared clonotypes between healthy human individuals (dated by TCRdb to about 2020). At the level of the whole study: Two women and a few men aged 18 to 49 years were included in the cohort. To estimate repertoire size and how much clonotype sharing occurs between individuals, the study deeply sequenced the blood TCR repertoires of several healthy adults. Per donor, leukapheresis produced somewhere between about 0.9 and 9.5 billion PBMCs. Libraries were prepared and TCR repertoires were sequenced by different laboratories using diverse techniques, in order to increase sequencing depth and limit assay-specific biases. For each donor, CD4 naive and CD4 memory were each given three plates, CD8 naive was given two plates, and CD8 memory was given one plate.

TCR CDR3 regions were amplified from genomic DNA by multiplex PCR using the deep immunoSEQ assay. Extracted genomic DNA from each cell subset was spread evenly across all wells of several immunoSEQ 96-well plates, with each plate serving as a replicate. For sorted subsets, approximately 190 ng of genomic DNA, equivalent to some 30,000 T cell genomes, went into each replicate PCR. Purified libraries were quantified with a Qubit 3.0 fluorometer, sized on a Bioanalyzer 2100, and re-quantified with the KAPA Library Quantification kit. A separate single-read 150-cycle Illumina NextSeq 550 flow cell was used to sequence each immunoSEQ 96-well plate. The authors processed their data as follows. Because the immunoSEQ output held only junctional sequences and lacked quality scores, the filtering could not match the filtering applied to full-length reads. To assign V/J genes and CDR3, sequences were annotated using PyIR, a Python wrapper for IgBLAST v1.9, with IMGT germline references. Reads were filtered out if the reads had weak V/J assignments (E-value above 1e-6), no CDR3, stop codons, out-of-frame junctions, or ambiguous translated residues. V3J clonotypes were defined as sequences sharing an identical inferred V gene, J gene, and CDR3 amino acid sequence. To compute the percentage overlap between repertoires, the number of shared unique clonotypes was divided by the size of the smaller repertoire. RTK rarefaction, the Chao1 estimator, and Recon v2.1 estimates of unobserved clonotypes were used to assess repertoire richness. Generation probabilities were computed with OLGA for all TCRbeta clonotypes obtained by the gDNA method from several donors. TCRdb carries this immuneACCESS record with in-frame sequences only. Its versions omit some clonotypes, under half of them owing to an unresolved V gene in the studies checked, with the rest unexplained. Clonal size and the V and J genes are those of that table, whereas D and trimming came from the DNA. This sample gives about 2,100,000 clones in total; more than 85% of them show up just once. The ten largest clones represent more than 1.5% of the sample.

CDR1 and CDR2 (SNHLY, FYNNEI) derive from the germline V gene. Counted from cysteine to phenylalanine, this CDR3 has 15 amino acids. Only CDR3 DNA remains: 45 bases, in frame from the first base. Trimming at the junction amounts to 3 bases on V and 6 bases on J, and the germline ends lie 14 bases apart. CD8 naive samples consisted of CD45RO-negative cells that were positively selected for CCR7, yielding a CD45RA+CCR7+ population without TemRA cells. The donors were healthy, HIV-negative adults with no recently reported acute infections or vaccinations. Every donor was a Caucasian adult residing in Nashville, Tennessee, USA. Blood was obtained by leukapheresis, after which PBMCs were separated by Ficoll-Histopaque density gradient centrifugation and cryopreserved in liquid nitrogen vapor phase. Analytical flow cytometry was used to check the purity and quantity of every magnetically sorted T cell population. Each sorted fraction had its genomic DNA isolated and then quantified by UV absorbance on a Nanodrop 2000c.

Here is what the overall study found, with its caveats: Because the study included a small number of donors, the genetic and exposure-history diversity represented was limited. About 5% of naive CD4, 3.5% of naive CD8, about 2.4% of memory CD4, and over 0.35% of memory CD8 clonotypes were shared across several donors. Compared with non-shared clonotypes, the clonotypes found in all four sorted-subset donors had higher generation probabilities. Naive subsets generally had larger estimated clonotype richness than memory subsets. Sampling was limited to blood, and TCR repertoires in tissue likely differ from TCR repertoires in blood. Pairwise subsampling led to the expectation that sequencing depth would affect the degree of clonotype sharing among donors. Incomplete sequencing was indicated by rarefaction of sorted-subset datasets, despite the large sequencing depth.

Turning to this clone: Its antigen remains undetermined. No base qualities exist here, and no much larger clone lies one base off it.

The chain uses TRBV2 and TRBJ2-2; the best D guess is TRBD1, with 6 bases matching. What was sequenced was naive CD8+ T cells from PBMCs. The cell subset or site label here, explained by the study, means: CD45RA+CCR7+. This receptor was obtained from a man between 18 and 35 years old in good health. Some clones in this sample may be carry-over from other donors' samples. DNA sequence: TGTGCCAGCAGTGATTTTATGGACAGCCCCGGGGAGCTGTTTTTT. Its product reads: CASSDFMDSPGELFF. Outside the CDR3, residues come from the reference TRBV2 and TRBJ2-2 proteins, so the full variable domain is: EPEVTQTPSHQVTQMGQEVILRCVPISNHLYFYWYRQILGQKVEFLVSFYNNEISEKSEIFDDQFSVERPDGSNFTLKIRSTKLEDSAMYFCASSDFMDSPGELFFGEGSRLTVL.